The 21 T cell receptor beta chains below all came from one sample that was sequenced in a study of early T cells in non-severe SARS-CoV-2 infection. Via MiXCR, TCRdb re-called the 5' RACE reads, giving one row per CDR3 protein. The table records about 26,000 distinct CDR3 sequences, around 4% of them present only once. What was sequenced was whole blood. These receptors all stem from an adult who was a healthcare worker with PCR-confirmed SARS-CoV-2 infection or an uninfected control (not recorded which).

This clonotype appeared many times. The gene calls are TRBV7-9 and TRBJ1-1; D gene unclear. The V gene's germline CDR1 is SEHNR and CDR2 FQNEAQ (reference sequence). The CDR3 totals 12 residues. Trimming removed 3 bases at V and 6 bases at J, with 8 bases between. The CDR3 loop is CASSLGTPEAFF. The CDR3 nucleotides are TGTGCCAGCAGCTTGGGTACACCTGAAGCTTTCTTT.

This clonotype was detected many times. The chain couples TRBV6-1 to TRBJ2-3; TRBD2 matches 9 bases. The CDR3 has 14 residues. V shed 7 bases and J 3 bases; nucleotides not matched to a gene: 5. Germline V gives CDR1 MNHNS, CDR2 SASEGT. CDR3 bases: TGTGCCAGCAAGGCGGGAGGGTTGACAGATACGCAGTATTTT. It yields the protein CASKAGGLTDTQYF.

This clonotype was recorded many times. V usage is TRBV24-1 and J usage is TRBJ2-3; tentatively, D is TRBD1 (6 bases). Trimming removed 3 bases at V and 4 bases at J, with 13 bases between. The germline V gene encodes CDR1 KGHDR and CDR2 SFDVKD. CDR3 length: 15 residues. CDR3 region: CATSDVQGSADTQYF. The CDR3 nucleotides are TGTGCCACCAGTGATGTCCAGGGGTCAGCAGATACGCAGTATTTT.

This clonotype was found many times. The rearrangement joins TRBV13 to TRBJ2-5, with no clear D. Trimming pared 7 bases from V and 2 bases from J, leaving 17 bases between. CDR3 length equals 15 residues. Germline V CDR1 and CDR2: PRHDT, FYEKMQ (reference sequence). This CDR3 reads CASTAGRVTQETQYF. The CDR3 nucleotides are TGTGCCAGCACCGCCGGACGGGTAACTCAAGAGACCCAGTACTTC.

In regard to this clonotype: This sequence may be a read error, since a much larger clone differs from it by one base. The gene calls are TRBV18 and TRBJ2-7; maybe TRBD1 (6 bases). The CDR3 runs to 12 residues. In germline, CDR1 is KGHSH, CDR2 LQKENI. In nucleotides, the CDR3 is TGTGCCAGCTCGCAACAGGGAACCGAGCAGCACTTC. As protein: CASSQQGTEQHF.

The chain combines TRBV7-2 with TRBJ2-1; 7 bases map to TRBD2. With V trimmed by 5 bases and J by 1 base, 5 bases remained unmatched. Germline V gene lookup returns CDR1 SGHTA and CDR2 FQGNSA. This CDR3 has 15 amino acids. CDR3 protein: CASSILAESYNEQFF. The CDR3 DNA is TGTGCCAGCAGCATTCTAGCGGAATCCTACAATGAGCAGTTCTTC.

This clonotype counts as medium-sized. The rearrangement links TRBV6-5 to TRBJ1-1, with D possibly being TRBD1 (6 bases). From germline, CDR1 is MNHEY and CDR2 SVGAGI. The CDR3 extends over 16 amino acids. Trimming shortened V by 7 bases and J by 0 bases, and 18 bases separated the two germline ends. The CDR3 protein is CASIRRGYAMNTEAFF. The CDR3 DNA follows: TGTGCCAGCATTCGCAGGGGATACGCTATGAACACTGAAGCTTTCTTT.

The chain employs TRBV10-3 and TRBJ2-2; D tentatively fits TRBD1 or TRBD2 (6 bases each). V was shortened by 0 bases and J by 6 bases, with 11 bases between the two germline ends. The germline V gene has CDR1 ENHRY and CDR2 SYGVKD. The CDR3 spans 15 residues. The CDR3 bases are TGTGCCATCAGTGAGTCGGGGGGCGGCGCCGGGGAGCTGTTTTTT. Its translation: CAISESGGGAGELFF.

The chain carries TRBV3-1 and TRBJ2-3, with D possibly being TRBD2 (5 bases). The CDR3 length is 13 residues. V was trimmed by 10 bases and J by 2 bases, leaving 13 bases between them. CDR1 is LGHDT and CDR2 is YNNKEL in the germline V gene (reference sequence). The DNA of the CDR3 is TGTGCCACCCGGGAAAGACTCACAGATACGCAGTATTTT. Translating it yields CATRERLTDTQYF.

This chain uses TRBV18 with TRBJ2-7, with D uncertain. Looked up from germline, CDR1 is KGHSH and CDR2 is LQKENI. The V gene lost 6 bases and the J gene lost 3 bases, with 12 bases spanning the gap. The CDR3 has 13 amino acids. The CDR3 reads CASSMQPNYEQYF. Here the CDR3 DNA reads TGTGCCAGCTCCATGCAGCCCAACTACGAGCAGTACTTC.

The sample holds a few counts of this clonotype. The CDR3 DNA reads TGTGCCAGCAGCCAAATCTGGTTGAACCGCTACTATGGCTACACCTTC. Its translation is CASSQIWLNRYYGYTF. V and J are TRBV14 and TRBJ1-2; no definite D call. Deletions cut 2 bases from V and 3 bases from J, with 16 bases between. This CDR3 is 16 amino acids long. CDR1 SGHDN and CDR2 FVKESK come from the germline V gene.

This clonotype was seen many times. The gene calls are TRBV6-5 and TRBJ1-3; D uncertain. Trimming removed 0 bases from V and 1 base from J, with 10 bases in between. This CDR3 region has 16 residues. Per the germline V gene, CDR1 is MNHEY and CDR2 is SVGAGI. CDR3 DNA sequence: TGTGCCAGCAGTTACTCGTCTGGGAGTTCTGGAAACACCATATATTTT. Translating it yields CASSYSSGSSGNTIYF.

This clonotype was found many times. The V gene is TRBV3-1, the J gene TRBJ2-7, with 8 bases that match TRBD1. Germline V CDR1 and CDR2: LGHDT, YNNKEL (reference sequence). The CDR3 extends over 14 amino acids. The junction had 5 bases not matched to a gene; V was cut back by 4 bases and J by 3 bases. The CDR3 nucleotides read TGTGCCAGCAGCCGTCAGGGGGCCGGCTACGAGCAGTACTTC. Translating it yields CASSRQGAGYEQYF.

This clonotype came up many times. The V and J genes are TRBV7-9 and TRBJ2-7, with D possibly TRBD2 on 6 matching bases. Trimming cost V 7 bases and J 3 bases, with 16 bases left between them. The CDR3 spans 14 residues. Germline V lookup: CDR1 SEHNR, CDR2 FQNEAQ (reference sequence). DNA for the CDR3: TGTGCCAGCACCCCCTGGGGGGAGAGCTACGAGCAGTACTTC. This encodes CASTPWGESYEQYF.

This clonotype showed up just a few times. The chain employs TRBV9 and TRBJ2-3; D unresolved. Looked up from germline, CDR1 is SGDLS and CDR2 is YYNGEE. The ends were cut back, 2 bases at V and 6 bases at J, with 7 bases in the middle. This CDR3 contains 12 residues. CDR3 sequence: CASSVLGDTQYF. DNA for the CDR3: TGTGCCAGCAGCGTGCTTGGTGATACGCAGTATTTT.

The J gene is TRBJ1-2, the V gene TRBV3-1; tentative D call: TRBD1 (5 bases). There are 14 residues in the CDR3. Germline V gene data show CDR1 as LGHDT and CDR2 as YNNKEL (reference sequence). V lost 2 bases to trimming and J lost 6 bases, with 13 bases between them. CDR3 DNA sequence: TGTGCCAGCAGCCAACTATCAGGGATTAATGGCTACACCTTC. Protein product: CASSQLSGINGYTF.

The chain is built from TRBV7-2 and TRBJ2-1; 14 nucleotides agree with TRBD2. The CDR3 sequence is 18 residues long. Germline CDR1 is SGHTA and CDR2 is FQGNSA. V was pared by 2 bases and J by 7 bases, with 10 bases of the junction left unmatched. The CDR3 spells CASSLRRGLAGDRNEQFF. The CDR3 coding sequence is TGTGCCAGCAGCTTACGGCGGGGACTAGCGGGAGATCGGAATGAGCAGTTCTTC.

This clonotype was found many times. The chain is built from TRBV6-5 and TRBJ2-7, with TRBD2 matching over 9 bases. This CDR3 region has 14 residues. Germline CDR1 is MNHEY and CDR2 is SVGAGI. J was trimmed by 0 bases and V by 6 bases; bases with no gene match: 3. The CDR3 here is CASRVAGASYEQYF. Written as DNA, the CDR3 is TGTGCCAGCAGGGTAGCGGGAGCCTCCTACGAGCAGTACTTC.

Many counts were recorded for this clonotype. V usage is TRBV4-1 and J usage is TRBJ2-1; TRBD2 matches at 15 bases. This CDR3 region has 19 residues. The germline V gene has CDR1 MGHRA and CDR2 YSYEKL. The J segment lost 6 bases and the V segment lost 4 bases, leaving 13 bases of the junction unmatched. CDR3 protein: CASSLPPGTSGRHTNEQFF. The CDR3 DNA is TGCGCCAGCAGCCTACCCCCCGGGACTAGCGGGAGGCATACCAATGAGCAGTTCTTC.

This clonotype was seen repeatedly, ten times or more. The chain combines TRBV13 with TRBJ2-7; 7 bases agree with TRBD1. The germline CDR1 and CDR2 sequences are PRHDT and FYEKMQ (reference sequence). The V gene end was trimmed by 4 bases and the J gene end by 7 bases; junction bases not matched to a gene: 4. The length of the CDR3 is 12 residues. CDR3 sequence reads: CASSSPRGEQYF. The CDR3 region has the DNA TGTGCCAGCAGCTCCCCCAGGGGGGAGCAGTACTTC.

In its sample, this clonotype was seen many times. For the CDR3, the DNA is TGTGCCAGCAGCCGCAGGGGTTTTGATAGCACAGATACGCAGTATTTT. Translating it yields CASSRRGFDSTDTQYF. V is TRBV7-2 and J is TRBJ2-3, with a tentative D call TRBD1 (6 bases). Trimming cost V 5 bases and J 0 bases, with 15 bases left between them. This CDR3 spans 16 amino acids. CDR1 is SGHTA and CDR2 is FQGNSA in the germline V gene.